This T cell receptor beta chain was recorded in a study of OX40 agonist ivuxolimab in advanced cancers. Looking at the study overall: Ivuxolimab was an agonistic, fully human IgG2 monoclonal antibody directed against OX40 (CD134), a costimulatory receptor. Intravenous ivuxolimab was administered to patients every 2 weeks at six dose levels: 0.01, 0.1, 0.3, 1.5, 3 and 10 mg/kg. Of the approximately 53 patients in dose escalation, approximately 20 had hepatocellular carcinoma, roughly 15 had melanoma, 9 had renal cell carcinoma and 9 had head and neck cancer. In the dose-escalation cohort, around four fifths of patients were male, and the mean age was approximately 60 years, with a range of roughly 23 to 85. Prior anti-PD-1, anti-PD-L1 or anti-CTLA-4 therapy was permitted, and checkpoint inhibitors had been received by approximately 39% of dose-escalation patients. Partial responses occurred in three dose-escalation patients: two with cutaneous melanoma and one with hepatocellular carcinoma. The point of sequencing TCRbeta in the periphery was to test whether ivuxolimab changed TCR sequence diversity and drove clonal T-cell expansion. The paper covers the monotherapy dose-escalation part of the phase I ivuxolimab trial, which included N of about 50 patients. Study-wide findings and limitations: After ivuxolimab, expanded clones were on average more numerous among CD8+ T cells than among CD4+ T cells. At doses of 0.1 to 3.0 mg/kg, clonal expansion of both CD4+ and CD8+ blood T cells was observed from baseline to week 6. Low levels of normalized T-cell clonal expansion were also seen in some patients who did not respond. In the 0.1-3.0 mg/kg groups, partial responders had among the lowest normalized peripheral clonal expansion, particularly in CD8+ T cells. The antigen specificity of the clonally expanded peripheral T cells was not determined.

Turning to this clone: Its antigen specificity is not known. Within one base of it there is no much larger clone, and no base qualities were kept.

Genomic DNA was extracted from sorted cells for sequencing of the TCRbeta CDR3 region. The immunoSEQ Assay was used to sequence the TCRbeta CDR3 regions. Not all clones reach the TCRdb copy of this immuneACCESS table, which keeps in-frame sequences only. Checked studies attribute under half of the gap to unresolved V genes and leave the rest unexplained. Across this sample there are about 58,000 clones, with approximately 86% seen only once. Of the sample, around 0.73% is held by the ten largest clones. The trial excluded patients who had a history of autoimmune disease or were on systemic immunosuppression. In every dose cohort, peripheral blood was drawn for TCR sequencing at baseline, cycle 4 day 1, and cycle 7 day 1. Samples were obtained from an open-label, multicenter, first-in-human phase I dose-escalation trial of ivuxolimab. The trial enrolled adults with locally advanced or metastatic head and neck squamous cell, hepatocellular, melanoma or renal cell carcinoma. CD4+ and CD8+ T cells were sorted separately from peripheral blood before TCR sequencing.

This clonotype was obtained from an adult with an advanced solid tumor such as melanoma, head and neck, liver or kidney cancer. Sequenced material: CD4+ or CD8+ T cells sorted from blood, taken in a trial of the OX40 agonist ivuxolimab.

The DNA sequence is given as TGTGCCAGCTCACCAAGCCAGGATAAGGAGCAGTACTTC. It codes for CASSPSQDKEQYF. The chain is assembled from TRBV18 and TRBJ2-7; no D gene call is confident. V was cut back by 2 bases and J by 7 bases, leaving a gap of 12 bases between them. From cysteine to phenylalanine, the CDR3 is 13 amino acids long. Only the CDR3 portion is preserved as DNA: 39 bases, with reading frame beginning at the first base. Sequences KGHSH (CDR1) and LQKENI (CDR2) are obtained from the germline V gene.